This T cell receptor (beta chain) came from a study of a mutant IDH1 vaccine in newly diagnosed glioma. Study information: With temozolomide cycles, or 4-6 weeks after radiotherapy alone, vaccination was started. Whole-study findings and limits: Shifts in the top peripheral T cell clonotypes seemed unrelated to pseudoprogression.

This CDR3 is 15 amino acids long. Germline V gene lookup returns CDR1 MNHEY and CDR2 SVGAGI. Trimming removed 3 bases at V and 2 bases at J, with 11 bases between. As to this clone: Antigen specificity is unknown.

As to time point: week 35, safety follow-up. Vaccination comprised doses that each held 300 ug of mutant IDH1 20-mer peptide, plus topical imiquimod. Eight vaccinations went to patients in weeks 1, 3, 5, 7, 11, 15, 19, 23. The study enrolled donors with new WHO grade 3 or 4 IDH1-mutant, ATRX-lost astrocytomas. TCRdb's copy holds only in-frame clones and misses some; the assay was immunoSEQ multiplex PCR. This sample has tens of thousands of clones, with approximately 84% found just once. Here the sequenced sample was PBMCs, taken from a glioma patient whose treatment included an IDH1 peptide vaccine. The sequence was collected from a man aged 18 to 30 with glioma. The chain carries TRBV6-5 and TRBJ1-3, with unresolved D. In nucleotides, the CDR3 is TGTGCCAGCAGTTATTGGGGTGAAGCTGGAAACACCATATATTTT. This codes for CASSYWGEAGNTIYF.